Presented here are 20 T cell receptor beta chains from one specimen sequenced in a study of shared clonotypes between healthy human individuals. Terminally differentiated effector memory CD45RA+ cells were excluded by CCR7 positive selection of CD45RO-negative cells. TCRdb's copy holds only in-frame clones and misses some; the assay was immunoSEQ multiplex PCR. Here the sample spans 700,000 to 950,000 clones, about 97% being singletons. Material: naive CD8+ T cells sorted from blood. These receptors all come from a man aged 25 to 40 in good health.

The CDR3 coding sequence is TGTGCCAGCACCCCCGCGGGGCAGGGGGCCGAAGAGACCCAGTACTTC. Amino acid sequence: CASTPAGQGAEETQYF. This chain joins TRBV7-9 and TRBJ2-5, with 8 bases that match TRBD1. Unmatched junction bases numbered 13, after V lost 7 bases and J lost 3 bases. This CDR3 has 16 amino acids. Germline lookup yields CDR1 SEHNR and CDR2 FQNEAQ (reference sequence). Supplemented by reference TRBV7-9 and TRBJ2-5, the full variable domain reads DTGVSQNPRHKITKRGQNVTFRCDPISEHNRLYWYRQTLGQGPEFLTYFQNEAQLEKSRLLSDRFSAERPKGSFSTLEIQRTEQGDSAMYLCASTPAGQGAEETQYFGPGTRLLVL.

The count of this clone is one. The chain recombines TRBV4-3 with TRBJ2-5; D perhaps matches TRBD2 (6 bases). The CDR3 is made up of 17 amino acids. CDR1 is LGHNA and CDR2 is YSLEER in the germline V gene. The V end was cut by 0 bases, the J end by 1 base, with 15 bases between. CDR3 loop: CASSQEKGSGGQETQYF. The DNA of the CDR3 is TGCGCCAGCAGCCAAGAAAAAGGGTCCGGGGGCCAAGAGACCCAGTACTTC.

The chain is built from TRBV9 and TRBJ2-7; D is uncertain. This CDR3 has 16 residues. V lost 3 bases and J lost 0, with 16 bases in between. Germline V gene data show CDR1 as SGDLS and CDR2 as YYNGEE. CDR3 amino acids: CASSATESPVSYEQYF. In DNA, the CDR3 is TGTGCCAGCAGCGCCACGGAAAGTCCGGTCTCCTACGAGCAGTACTTC.

In regard to this clone: The same CDR3 also results from other DNA sequences found in this sample. V gene TRBV7-9 combines with J gene TRBJ1-5; D is undetermined. The germline V gene has CDR1 SEHNR and CDR2 FQNEAQ (reference sequence). V was pared by 3 bases and J by 2 bases, with 5 bases between. The CDR3 length is 13 residues. The chain's CDR3 is CASSFGGNQPQHF. The CDR3 coding sequence is TGTGCCAGCAGCTTCGGCGGCAATCAGCCCCAGCATTTT.

The chain is built from TRBV6-5 and TRBJ2-1, with 8 bases identical to TRBD1. The CDR3 spans 12 residues. Germline CDR1 reads MNHEY; CDR2 reads SVGAGI. The J segment lost 4 bases and the V segment lost 8 bases, leaving 1 base of the junction unmatched. This chain's CDR3 is CASGTGYNEQFF. The DNA for the CDR3 is TGTGCCAGCGGGACAGGTTACAATGAGCAGTTCTTC.

This chain joins TRBV28 and TRBJ2-2, with D possibly matching TRBD2 (5 bases). The germline CDR1 and CDR2 sequences are MDHEN and SYDVKM. Deletions cut 1 base from V and 6 bases from J, with 9 bases between. The length of the CDR3 is 14 residues. CDR3 protein: CASSLSVEAGELFF. CDR3 nucleotides: TGTGCCAGCAGTTTATCTGTGGAGGCCGGGGAGCTGTTTTTT. Looking up the rest from reference TRBV28 and TRBJ2-2 gives the full variable domain: DVKVTQSSRYLVKRTGEKVFLECVQDMDHENMFWYRQDPGLGLRLIYFSYDVKMKEKGDIPEGYSVSREKKERFSLILESASTNQTSMYLCASSLSVEAGELFFGEGSRLTVL.

The chain's CDR3 is CASSFLAAYNEQFF. For the CDR3, the DNA is TGCGCCAGCAGCTTTCTAGCGGCCTACAATGAGCAGTTCTTC. V gene TRBV5-1 combines with J gene TRBJ2-1, with 7 bases lining up with TRBD2. The CDR3 contains 14 residues. Germline-derived CDR1 and CDR2 are SGHRS and YFSETQ. The V segment lost 2 bases and the J segment 2 bases; nucleotides outside the gene matches: 1.

The chain couples TRBV9 to TRBJ2-1; 9 nucleotides match TRBD1. The germline V gene encodes CDR1 SGDLS and CDR2 YYNGEE. The V segment lost 4 bases and the J segment 7 bases; nucleotides outside the gene matches: 9. The CDR3 is 15 amino acids. The CDR3 bases are TGTGCCAGCAGCATAGGACAGGGGTCGGGGAATGAGCAGTTCTTC. It translates to CASSIGQGSGNEQFF.

The chain joins TRBV7-9 to TRBJ1-1, with D tentatively TRBD1 (5 bases). V was shortened by 2 bases and J by 1 base, with 5 bases between the two germline ends. CDR3 size: 13 residues. Germline V gene data show CDR1 as SEHNR and CDR2 as FQNEAQ (reference sequence). CDR3 in amino acids: CASSLRGNTEAFF. DNA of the CDR3: TGTGCCAGCAGCTTAAGGGGGAACACTGAAGCTTTCTTT.

This clone was found once. The genes are TRBV28 and TRBJ2-1; D may match TRBD1 or TRBD2 (5 bases each). This CDR3 comprises 15 residues. V was clipped by 2 bases and J by 3 bases, with 11 bases between them. Germline CDR1 is MDHEN and CDR2 is SYDVKM. CDR3 sequence: CASSLTGTHYNEQFF. CDR3 coding DNA: TGTGCCAGCAGTTTAACCGGGACCCACTACAATGAGCAGTTCTTC.

The chain has TRBV9 and TRBJ2-2; 11 bases align to TRBD2. The CDR3 runs 16 residues. Unmatched junction bases numbered 5, after V lost 3 bases and J lost 4 bases. Germline assignment: CDR1 SGDLS and CDR2 YYNGEE. The CDR3 DNA sequence: TGTGCCAGCAGCGAGACTAGCGGGATCTTCACCGGGGAGCTGTTTTTT. Encoded protein: CASSETSGIFTGELFF.

The DNA for the CDR3 is TGCGCCAGCAGCCCAGATGGGGGGAATGAGCAGTTCTTC. Its translation is CASSPDGGNEQFF. The chain links TRBV4-1 to TRBJ2-1, with D possibly being TRBD2 (6 bases). Germline lookup yields CDR1 MGHRA and CDR2 YSYEKL. Trimming left V 4 bases short and J 7 bases short, with 11 bases between. CDR3 length equals 13 residues.

The rearrangement uses TRBV15 and TRBJ1-2; D remains ambiguous. Trimming took 0 bases from V and 4 from J, leaving 24 bases between them. The CDR3 is 19 amino acids. CDR1 and CDR2 from the germline V gene are LNHNV and YYDKDF (reference sequence). CDR3 DNA sequence: TGTGCCACCAGCAGAGATTTTGGCGTCAGAAACCCCCGACTCTATGGCTACACCTTC. This gives the protein CATSRDFGVRNPRLYGYTF.

This chain's CDR3 is CASSGTSGRYEQYF. In nucleotides, the CDR3 is TGTGCCAGCAGCGGGACTAGCGGAAGATACGAGCAGTACTTC. V gene TRBV27 combines with J gene TRBJ2-7; 11 nucleotides agree with TRBD2. With 6 bases clipped from V and 4 bases from J, the junction kept 5 bases outside the gene matches. The CDR3 is made up of 14 amino acids. Germline lookup yields CDR1 MNHEY and CDR2 SMNVEV (reference sequence).

The chain couples TRBV11-2 to TRBJ2-1; no clear D. The CDR3 has 14 residues. The germline V gene has CDR1 SGHAT and CDR2 FQNNGV. Trimming left V 5 bases short and J 2 bases short, with 10 bases between. CDR3 loop: CASSPRVAYNEQFF. The CDR3 DNA follows: TGTGCCAGCAGCCCCCGGGTGGCCTACAATGAGCAGTTCTTC.

This rearrangement joins TRBV28 to TRBJ2-7, with D possibly TRBD2 on 6 matching bases. CDR1 is MDHEN, CDR2 SYDVKM, per germline. This CDR3 comprises 15 residues. Trimming took 7 bases from V and 0 from J, leaving 16 bases between them. CDR3 bases: TGTGCCAGCACCGCACTTTTAGCGGCCTCCTACGAGCAGTACTTC. Its translation is CASTALLAASYEQYF.

Concerning this clone: The junction does not match germline at one end; this may be a read error. The chain carries TRBV7-7 and TRBJ2-1; TRBD2 matches 10 bases. CDR3 size: 14 residues. Germline-derived CDR1 and CDR2 are SSHAT and FNYEAQ (reference sequence). The CDR3 here is CASSLASGSDEQFF. For the CDR3, the DNA is TGTGCTAGCAGCTTAGCTAGCGGGAGTGATGAGCAGTTCTTC.

This rearrangement joins TRBV27 to TRBJ1-1; D is possibly TRBD1 (6 bases). The V end lost 5 bases, the J end lost 6 bases, and 10 bases lay between the germline ends. The CDR3 sequence is 12 residues long. Germline CDR1 reads MNHEY; CDR2 reads SMNVEV (reference sequence). The CDR3 spells CASSIGGAEAFF. The CDR3 DNA is TGTGCCAGCAGTATAGGGGGGGCTGAAGCTTTCTTT.

Note on this clone: Additional DNA sequences in this sample encode the identical CDR3. V and J are TRBV18 and TRBJ2-1, with D possibly matching TRBD2 (6 bases). CDR1 and CDR2 from the germline V gene are KGHSH and LQKENI. The length of the CDR3 is 12 residues. The germline V and J ends were trimmed by 3 bases and 6 bases, with 6 bases remaining between them. The CDR3 nucleotides are TGTGCCAGCTCACCGGGAGGCAATGAGCAGTTCTTC. Translating gives CASSPGGNEQFF.

This chain uses TRBV7-2 with TRBJ2-3, with D perhaps TRBD1 (6 bases). CDR1 is SGHTA, CDR2 FQGNSA, per germline. The CDR3 sequence is 14 residues long. V lost 5 bases and J lost 4, with 13 bases in between. CDR3 DNA sequence: TGTGCCAGCAGCCGGAGGACAGTCCCAGATACGCAGTATTTT. Protein sequence: CASSRRTVPDTQYF.